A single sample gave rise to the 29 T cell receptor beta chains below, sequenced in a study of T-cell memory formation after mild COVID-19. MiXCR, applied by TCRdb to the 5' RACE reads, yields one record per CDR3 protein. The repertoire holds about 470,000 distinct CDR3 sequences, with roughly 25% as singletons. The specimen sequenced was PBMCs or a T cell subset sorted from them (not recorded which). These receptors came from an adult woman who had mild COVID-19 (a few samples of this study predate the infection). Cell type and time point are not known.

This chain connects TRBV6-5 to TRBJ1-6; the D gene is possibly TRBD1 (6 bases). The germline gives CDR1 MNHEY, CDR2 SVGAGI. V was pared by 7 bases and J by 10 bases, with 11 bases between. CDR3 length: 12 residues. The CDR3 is CASTTGPSPLHF. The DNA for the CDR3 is TGTGCCAGCACTACAGGGCCATCACCCCTCCACTTT.

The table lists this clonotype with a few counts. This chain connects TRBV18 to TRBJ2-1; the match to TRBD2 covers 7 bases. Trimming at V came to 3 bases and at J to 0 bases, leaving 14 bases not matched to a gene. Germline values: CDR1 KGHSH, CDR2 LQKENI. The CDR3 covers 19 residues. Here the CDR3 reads CASSPGITLLARSYNEQFF. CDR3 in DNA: TGTGCCAGCTCACCCGGTATAACATTACTAGCGCGCTCCTACAATGAGCAGTTCTTC. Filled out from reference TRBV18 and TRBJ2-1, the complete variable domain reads NAGVMQNPRHLVRRRGQEARLRCSPMKGHSHVYWYRQLPEEGLKFMVYLQKENIIDESGMPKERFSAEFPKEGPSILRIQQVVRGDSAAYFCASSPGITLLARSYNEQFFGPGTRLTVL.

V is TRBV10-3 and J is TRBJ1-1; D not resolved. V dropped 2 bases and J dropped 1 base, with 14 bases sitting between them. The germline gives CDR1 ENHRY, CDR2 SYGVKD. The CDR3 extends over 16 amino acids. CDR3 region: CAISEVKAAANTEAFF. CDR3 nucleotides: TGTGCCATCAGTGAGGTTAAAGCAGCGGCGAACACTGAAGCTTTCTTT.

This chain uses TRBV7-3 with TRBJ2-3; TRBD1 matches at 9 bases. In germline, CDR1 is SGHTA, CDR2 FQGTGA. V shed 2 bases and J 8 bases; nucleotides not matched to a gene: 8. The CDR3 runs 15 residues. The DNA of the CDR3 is TGTGCCAGCAGCTTACAGATGGGACAGGGCGGTACGCAGTATTTT. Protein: CASSLQMGQGGTQYF.

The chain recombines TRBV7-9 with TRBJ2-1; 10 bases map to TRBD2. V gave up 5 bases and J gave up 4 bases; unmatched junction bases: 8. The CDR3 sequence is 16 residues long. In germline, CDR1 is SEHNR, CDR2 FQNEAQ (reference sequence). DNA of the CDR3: TGTGCCAGCAGCATCGGGAGCGGGAGGGTTTACAATGAGCAGTTCTTC. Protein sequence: CASSIGSGRVYNEQFF.

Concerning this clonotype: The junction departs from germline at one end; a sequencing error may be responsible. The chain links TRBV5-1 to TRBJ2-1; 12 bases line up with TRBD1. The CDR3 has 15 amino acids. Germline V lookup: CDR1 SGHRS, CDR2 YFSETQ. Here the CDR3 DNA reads TGTGCCAGCAGCGCGGGACAGGGGGCTTACAATGAGCAGTTCTTC. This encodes CASSAGQGAYNEQFF.

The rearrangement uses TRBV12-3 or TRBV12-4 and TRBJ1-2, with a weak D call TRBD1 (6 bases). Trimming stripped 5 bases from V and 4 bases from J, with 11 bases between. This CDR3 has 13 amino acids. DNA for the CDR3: TGTGCCAGCAGTCCGACAGGTCCCTATGGCTACACCTTC. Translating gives CASSPTGPYGYTF.

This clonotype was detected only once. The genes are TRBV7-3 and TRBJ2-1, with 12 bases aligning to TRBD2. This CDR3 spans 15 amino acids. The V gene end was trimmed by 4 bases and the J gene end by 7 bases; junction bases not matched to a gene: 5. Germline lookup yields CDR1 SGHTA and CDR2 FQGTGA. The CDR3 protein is CASSSGLAGWNEQFF. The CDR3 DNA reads TGTGCCAGCAGCTCAGGACTAGCGGGATGGAATGAGCAGTTCTTC. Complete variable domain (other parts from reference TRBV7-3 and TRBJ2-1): GAGVSQTPSNKVTEKGKYVELRCDPISGHTALYWYRQSLGQGPEFLIYFQGTGAADDSGLPNDRFFAVRPEGSVSTLKIQRTERGDSAVYLCASSSGLAGWNEQFFGPGTRLTVL.

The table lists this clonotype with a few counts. Here the CDR3 DNA reads TGTGCCAGCAGCTTAGAGGACAGAGTCAACACTGAAGCTTTCTTT. Its protein product is CASSLEDRVNTEAFF. J is TRBJ1-1 and V is TRBV7-2; D may be TRBD1 (6 bases). CDR1 is SGHTA, CDR2 FQGNSA, per germline. This CDR3 spans 15 amino acids. Trimming left V 1 base short and J 2 bases short, with 11 bases between.

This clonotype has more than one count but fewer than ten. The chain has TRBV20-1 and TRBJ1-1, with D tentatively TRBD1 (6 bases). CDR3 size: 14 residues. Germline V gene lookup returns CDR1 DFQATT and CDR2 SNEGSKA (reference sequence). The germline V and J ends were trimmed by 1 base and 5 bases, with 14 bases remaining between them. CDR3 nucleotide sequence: TGCAGTGCTAGAGCTTCAGGGGTATATACTGAAGCTTTCTTT. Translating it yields CSARASGVYTEAFF.

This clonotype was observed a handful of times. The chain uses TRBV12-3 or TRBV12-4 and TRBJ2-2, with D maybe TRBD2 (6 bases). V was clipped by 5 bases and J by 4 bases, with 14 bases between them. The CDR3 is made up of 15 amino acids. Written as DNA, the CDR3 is TGTGCCAGCAGTACCTCGACTAGACCCACCGGGGAGCTGTTTTTT. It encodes CASSTSTRPTGELFF.

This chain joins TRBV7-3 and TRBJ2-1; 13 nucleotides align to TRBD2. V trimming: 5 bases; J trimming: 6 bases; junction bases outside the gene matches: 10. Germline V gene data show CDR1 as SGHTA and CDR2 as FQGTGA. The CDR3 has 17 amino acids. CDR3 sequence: CASSPHTGTSGANEQFF. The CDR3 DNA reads TGTGCCAGCAGCCCCCATACCGGGACTAGCGGGGCCAATGAGCAGTTCTTC. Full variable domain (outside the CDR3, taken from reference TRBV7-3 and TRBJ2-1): GAGVSQTPSNKVTEKGKYVELRCDPISGHTALYWYRQSLGQGPEFLIYFQGTGAADDSGLPNDRFFAVRPEGSVSTLKIQRTERGDSAVYLCASSPHTGTSGANEQFFGPGTRLTVL.

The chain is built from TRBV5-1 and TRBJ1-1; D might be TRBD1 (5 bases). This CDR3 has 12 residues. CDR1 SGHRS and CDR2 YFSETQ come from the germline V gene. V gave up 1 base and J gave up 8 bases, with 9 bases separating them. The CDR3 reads CASSLLGEEAFF. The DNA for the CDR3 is TGCGCCAGCAGCTTGTTAGGGGAAGAAGCTTTCTTT.

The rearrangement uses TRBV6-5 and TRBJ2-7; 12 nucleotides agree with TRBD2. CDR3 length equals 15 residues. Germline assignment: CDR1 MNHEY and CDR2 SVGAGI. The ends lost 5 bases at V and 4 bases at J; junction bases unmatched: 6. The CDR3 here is CASSRTSGVGYEQYF. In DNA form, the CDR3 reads TGTGCCAGCAGTAGGACTAGCGGGGTCGGATACGAGCAGTACTTC.

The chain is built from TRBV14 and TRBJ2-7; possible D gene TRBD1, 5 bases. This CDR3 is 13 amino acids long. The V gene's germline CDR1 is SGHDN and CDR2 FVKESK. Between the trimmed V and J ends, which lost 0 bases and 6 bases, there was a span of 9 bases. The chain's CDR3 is CASSQDWQGEQYF. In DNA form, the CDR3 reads TGTGCCAGCAGCCAAGATTGGCAGGGCGAGCAGTACTTC.

The CDR3 sequence: CASSLEGPAGAKETQYF. As DNA, the CDR3 is TGTGCCAGCAGCTTAGAAGGCCCAGCGGGAGCAAAAGAGACCCAGTACTTC. This sequence joins TRBV7-9 and TRBJ2-5; 8 bases agree with TRBD2. The germline V gene encodes CDR1 SEHNR and CDR2 FQNEAQ (reference sequence). J was trimmed by 3 bases and V by 1 base; bases with no gene match: 10. The CDR3 has 17 residues. Based on the CDR3 plus reference TRBV7-9 and TRBJ2-5, the full variable domain is DTGVSQNPRHKITKRGQNVTFRCDPISEHNRLYWYRQTLGQGPEFLTYFQNEAQLEKSRLLSDRFSAERPKGSFSTLEIQRTEQGDSAMYLCASSLEGPAGAKETQYFGPGTRLLVL.

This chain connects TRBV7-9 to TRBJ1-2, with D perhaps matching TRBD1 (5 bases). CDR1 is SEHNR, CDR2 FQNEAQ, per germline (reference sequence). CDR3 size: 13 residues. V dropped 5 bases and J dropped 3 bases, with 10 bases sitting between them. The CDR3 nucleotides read TGTGCCAGCAGCCGTGGGACGGACTATGGCTACACCTTC. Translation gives CASSRGTDYGYTF.

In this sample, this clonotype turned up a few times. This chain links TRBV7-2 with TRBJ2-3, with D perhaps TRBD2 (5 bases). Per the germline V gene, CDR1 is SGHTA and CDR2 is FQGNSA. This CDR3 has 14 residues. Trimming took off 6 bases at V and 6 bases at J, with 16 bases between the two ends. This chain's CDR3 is CASSLIRTGDTQYF. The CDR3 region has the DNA TGTGCCAGCAGTCTAATACGGACGGGGGATACGCAGTATTTT.

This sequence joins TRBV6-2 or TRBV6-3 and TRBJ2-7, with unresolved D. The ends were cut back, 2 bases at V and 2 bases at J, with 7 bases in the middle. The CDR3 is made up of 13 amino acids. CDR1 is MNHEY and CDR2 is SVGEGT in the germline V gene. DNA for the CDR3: TGTGCCAGCAGTTACAGGGTGACCTACGAGCAGTACTTC. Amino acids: CASSYRVTYEQYF.

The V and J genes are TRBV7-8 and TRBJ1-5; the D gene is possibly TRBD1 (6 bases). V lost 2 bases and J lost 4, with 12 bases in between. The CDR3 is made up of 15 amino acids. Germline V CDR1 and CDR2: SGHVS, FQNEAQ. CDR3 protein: CASSLKAGANQPQHF. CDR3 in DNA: TGTGCCAGCAGCTTAAAAGCAGGGGCTAATCAGCCCCAGCATTTT.

Written as DNA, the CDR3 is TGTGCCAGCAGTTTCGGCGGTGGGGCCTCCTTTTACAATGAGCAGTTCTTC. Encoded protein: CASSFGGGASFYNEQFF. V is TRBV12-3 or TRBV12-4 and J is TRBJ2-1; TRBD1 is a possible D gene (5 bases). The V end was cut by 3 bases, the J end by 4 bases, with 19 bases between. The CDR3 has 17 residues.

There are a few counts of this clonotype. The CDR3, as DNA: TGTGCCAGCAGCTGGGTTGCGGCAGCCTACGAGCAGTACTTC. Its protein product is CASSWVAAAYEQYF. V and J are TRBV5-5 and TRBJ2-7; D unresolved. V was shortened by 3 bases and J by 2 bases, with 12 bases between the two germline ends. This CDR3 is 14 amino acids long. Germline values: CDR1 SGHKS, CDR2 YYEKEE (reference sequence).

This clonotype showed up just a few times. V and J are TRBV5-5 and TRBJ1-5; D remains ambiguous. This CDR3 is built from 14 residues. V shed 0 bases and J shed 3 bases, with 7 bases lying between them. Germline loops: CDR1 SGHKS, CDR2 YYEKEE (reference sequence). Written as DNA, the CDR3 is TGTGCCAGCAGCTTGGGAATGAACAATCAGCCCCAGCATTTT. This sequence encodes CASSLGMNNQPQHF.

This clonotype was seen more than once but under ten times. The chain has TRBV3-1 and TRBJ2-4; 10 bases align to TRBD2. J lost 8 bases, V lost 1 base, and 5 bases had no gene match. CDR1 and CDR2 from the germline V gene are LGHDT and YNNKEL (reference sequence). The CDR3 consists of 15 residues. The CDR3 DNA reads TGTGCCAGCAGCCAAGTTACTAGCGGGGCGGACATTCAGTACTTC. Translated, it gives CASSQVTSGADIQYF.

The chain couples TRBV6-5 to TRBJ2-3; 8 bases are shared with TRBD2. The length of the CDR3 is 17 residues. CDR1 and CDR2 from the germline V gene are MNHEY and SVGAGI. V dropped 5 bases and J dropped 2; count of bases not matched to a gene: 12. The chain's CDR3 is CASSPGLVSPHTDTQYF. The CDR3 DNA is TGTGCCAGCAGTCCGGGACTAGTTAGCCCCCACACAGATACGCAGTATTTT.

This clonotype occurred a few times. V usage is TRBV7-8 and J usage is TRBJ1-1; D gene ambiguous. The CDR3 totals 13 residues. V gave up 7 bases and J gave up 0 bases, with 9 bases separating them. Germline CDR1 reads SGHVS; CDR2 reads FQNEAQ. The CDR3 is CASTLPMNTEAFF. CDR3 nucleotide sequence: TGTGCCAGCACCCTTCCGATGAACACTGAAGCTTTCTTT. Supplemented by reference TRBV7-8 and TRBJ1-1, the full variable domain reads GAGVSQSPRYKVAKRGQDVALRCDPISGHVSLFWYQQALGQGPEFLTYFQNEAQLDKSGLPSDRFFAERPEGSVSTLKIQRTQQEDSAVYLCASTLPMNTEAFFGQGTRLTVV.

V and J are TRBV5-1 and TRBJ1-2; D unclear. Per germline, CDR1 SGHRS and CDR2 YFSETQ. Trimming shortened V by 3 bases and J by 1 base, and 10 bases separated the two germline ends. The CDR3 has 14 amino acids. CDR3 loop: CASSSTGVNYGYTF. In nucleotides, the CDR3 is TGCGCCAGCAGCTCCACCGGGGTTAACTATGGCTACACCTTC.

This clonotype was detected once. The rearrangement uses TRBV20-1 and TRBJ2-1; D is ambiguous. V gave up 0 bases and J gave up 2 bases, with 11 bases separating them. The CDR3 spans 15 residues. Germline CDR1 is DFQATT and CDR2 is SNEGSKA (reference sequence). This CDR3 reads CSARDNQRAYNEQFF. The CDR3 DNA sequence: TGCAGTGCTAGAGATAATCAGAGAGCCTACAATGAGCAGTTCTTC.

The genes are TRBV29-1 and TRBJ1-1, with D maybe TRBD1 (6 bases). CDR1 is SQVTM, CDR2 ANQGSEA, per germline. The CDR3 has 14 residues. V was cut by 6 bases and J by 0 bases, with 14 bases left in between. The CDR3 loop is CSVEKGGMNTEAFF. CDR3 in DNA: TGCAGCGTAGAAAAAGGGGGGATGAACACTGAAGCTTTCTTT.